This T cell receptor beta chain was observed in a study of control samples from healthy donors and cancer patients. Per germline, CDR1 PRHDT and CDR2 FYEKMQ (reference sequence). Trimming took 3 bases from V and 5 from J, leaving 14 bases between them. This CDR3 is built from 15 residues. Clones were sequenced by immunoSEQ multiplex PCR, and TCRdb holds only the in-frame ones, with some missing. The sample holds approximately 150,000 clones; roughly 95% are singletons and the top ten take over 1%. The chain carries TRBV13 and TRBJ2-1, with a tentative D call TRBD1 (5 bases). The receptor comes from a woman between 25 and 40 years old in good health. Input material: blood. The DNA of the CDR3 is TGTGCCAGCAGCTTTGGTCTCCTAGGGGACAATGAGCAGTTCTTC. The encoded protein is CASSFGLLGDNEQFF. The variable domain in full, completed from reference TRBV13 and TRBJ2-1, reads AAGVIQSPRHLIKEKRETATLKCYPIPRHDTVYWYQQGPGQDPQFLISFYEKMQSDKGSIPDRFSAQQFSDYHSELNMSSLELGDSALYFCASSFGLLGDNEQFFGPGTRLTVL.